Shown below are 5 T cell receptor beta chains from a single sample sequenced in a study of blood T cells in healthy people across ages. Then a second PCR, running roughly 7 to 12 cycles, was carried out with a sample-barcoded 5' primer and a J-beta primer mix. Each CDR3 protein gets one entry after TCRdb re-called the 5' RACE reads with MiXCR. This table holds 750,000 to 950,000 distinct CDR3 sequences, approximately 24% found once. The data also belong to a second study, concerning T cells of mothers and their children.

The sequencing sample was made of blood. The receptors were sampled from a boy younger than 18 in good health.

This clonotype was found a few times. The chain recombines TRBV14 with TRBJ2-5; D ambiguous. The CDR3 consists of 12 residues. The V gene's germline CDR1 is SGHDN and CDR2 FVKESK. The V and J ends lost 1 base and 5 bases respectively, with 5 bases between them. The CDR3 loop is CASSQVWETQYF. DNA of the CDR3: TGTGCCAGCAGCCAAGTGTGGGAGACCCAGTACTTC.

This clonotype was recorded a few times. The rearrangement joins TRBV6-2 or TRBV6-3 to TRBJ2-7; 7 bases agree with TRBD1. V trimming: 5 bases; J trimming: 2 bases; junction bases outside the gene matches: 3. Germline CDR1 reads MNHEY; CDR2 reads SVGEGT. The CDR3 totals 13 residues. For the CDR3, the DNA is TGTGCCAGCAGTATCGACAGGGCCTACGAGCAGTACTTC. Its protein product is CASSIDRAYEQYF.

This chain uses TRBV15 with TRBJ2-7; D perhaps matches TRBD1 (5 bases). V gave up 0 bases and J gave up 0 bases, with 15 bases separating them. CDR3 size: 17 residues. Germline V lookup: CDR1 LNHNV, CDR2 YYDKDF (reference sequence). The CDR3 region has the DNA TGTGCCACCAGCAGAGATTATCCGACAGAGGTCTCCTACGAGCAGTACTTC. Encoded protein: CATSRDYPTEVSYEQYF.

CDR3 in DNA: TGCAGTGCTTTAGGGGACAGGTCGCAGCCCCAGTACTTC. The encoded protein is CSALGDRSQPQYF. The rearrangement links TRBV20-1 to TRBJ2-5, with 8 bases matching TRBD1. The CDR3 runs 13 residues. Germline V lookup: CDR1 DFQATT, CDR2 SNEGSKA (reference sequence). J gave up 9 bases and V 5 bases, and 11 bases lay outside the gene matches.

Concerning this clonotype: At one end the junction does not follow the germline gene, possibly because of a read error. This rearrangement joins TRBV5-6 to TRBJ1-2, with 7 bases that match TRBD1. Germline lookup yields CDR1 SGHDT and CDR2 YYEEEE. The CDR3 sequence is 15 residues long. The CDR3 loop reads CASSFQGVRGYGYAF. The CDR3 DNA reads TGTGCCAGCAGCTTTCAGGGGGTCAGGGGCTATGGCTACGCCTTC.